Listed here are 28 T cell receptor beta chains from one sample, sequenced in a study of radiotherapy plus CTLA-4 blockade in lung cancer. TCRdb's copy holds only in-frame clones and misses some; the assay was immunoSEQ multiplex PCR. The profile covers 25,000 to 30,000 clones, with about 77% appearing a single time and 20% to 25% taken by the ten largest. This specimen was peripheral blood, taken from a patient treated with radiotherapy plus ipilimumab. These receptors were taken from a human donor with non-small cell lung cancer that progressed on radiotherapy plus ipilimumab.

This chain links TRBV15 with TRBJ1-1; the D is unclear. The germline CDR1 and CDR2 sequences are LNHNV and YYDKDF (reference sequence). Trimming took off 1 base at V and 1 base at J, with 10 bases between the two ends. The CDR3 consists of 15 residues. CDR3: CATSRVARANTEAFF. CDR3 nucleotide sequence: TGTGCCACCAGCAGAGTCGCCAGAGCGAACACTGAAGCTTTCTTT.

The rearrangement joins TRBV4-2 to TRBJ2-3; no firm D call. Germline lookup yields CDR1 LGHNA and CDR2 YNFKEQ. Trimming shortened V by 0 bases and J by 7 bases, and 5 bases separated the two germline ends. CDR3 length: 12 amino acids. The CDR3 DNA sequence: TGTGCCAGCAGCCAAGATTCAAATACGCAGTATTTT. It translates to CASSQDSNTQYF.

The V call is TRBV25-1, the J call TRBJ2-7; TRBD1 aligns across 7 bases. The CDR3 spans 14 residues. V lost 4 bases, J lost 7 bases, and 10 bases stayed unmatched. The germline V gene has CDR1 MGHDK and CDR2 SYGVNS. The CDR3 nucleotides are TGTGCCAGCAGTGCGGCAGGGGCAGGGGGTGAGCAGTACTTC. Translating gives CASSAAGAGGEQYF.

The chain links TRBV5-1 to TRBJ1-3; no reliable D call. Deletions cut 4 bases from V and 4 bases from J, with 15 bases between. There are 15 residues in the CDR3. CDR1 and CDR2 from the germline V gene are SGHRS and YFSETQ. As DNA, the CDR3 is TGCGCCAGCAGCGACTCCGGGCCTCTGGGAAACACCATATATTTT. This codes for CASSDSGPLGNTIYF.

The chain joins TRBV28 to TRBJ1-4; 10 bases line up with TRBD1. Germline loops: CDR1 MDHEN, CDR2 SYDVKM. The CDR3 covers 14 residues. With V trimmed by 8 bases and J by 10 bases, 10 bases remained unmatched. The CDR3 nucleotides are TGTGCCAGCGTACCCGGGACAGGGGATGGAAAACTGTTTTTT. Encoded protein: CASVPGTGDGKLFF.

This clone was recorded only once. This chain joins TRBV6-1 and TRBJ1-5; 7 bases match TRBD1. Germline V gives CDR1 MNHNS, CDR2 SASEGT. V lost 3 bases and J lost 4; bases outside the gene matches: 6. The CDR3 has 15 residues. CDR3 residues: CASSEQATGNQPQHF. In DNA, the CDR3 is TGTGCCAGCAGTGAGCAGGCGACAGGGAATCAGCCCCAGCATTTT.

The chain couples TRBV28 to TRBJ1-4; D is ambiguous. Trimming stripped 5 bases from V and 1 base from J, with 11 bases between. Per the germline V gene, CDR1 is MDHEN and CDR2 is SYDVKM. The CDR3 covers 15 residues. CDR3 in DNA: TGTGCCAGCAGTGTAGGACCCCAAACTAATGAAAAACTGTTTTTT. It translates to CASSVGPQTNEKLFF.

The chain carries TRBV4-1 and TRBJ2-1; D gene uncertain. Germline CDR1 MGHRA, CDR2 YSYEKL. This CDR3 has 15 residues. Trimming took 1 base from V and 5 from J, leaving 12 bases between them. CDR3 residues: CASSQVGVANNEQFF. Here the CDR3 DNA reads TGCGCCAGCAGCCAAGTGGGCGTAGCAAACAATGAGCAGTTCTTC.

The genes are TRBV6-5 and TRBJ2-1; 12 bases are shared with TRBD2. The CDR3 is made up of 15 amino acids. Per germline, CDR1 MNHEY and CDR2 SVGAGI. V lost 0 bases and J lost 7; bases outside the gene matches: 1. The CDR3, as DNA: TGTGCCAGCAGTTACTCCGGGACTAGCGGGAATGAGCAGTTCTTC. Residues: CASSYSGTSGNEQFF.

The CDR3: CASSQQGVNTEAFF. The CDR3 region has the DNA TGTGCCAGCAGCCAACAGGGGGTGAACACTGAAGCTTTCTTT. V usage is TRBV6-1 and J usage is TRBJ1-1, with 8 bases identical to TRBD1. This CDR3 region has 14 residues. The ends lost 6 bases at V and 0 bases at J; junction bases unmatched: 3. Germline lookup yields CDR1 MNHNS and CDR2 SASEGT.

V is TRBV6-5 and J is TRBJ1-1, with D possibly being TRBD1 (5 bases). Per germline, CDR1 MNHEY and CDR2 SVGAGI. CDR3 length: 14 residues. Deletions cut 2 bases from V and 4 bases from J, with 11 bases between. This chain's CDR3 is CASSYSRARTEAFF. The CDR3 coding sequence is TGTGCCAGCAGTTACAGCAGGGCACGCACTGAAGCTTTCTTT.

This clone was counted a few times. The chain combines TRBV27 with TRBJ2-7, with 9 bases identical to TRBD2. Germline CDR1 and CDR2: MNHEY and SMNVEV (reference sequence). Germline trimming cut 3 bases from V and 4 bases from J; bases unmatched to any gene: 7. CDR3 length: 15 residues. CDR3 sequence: CASSFSGREGYEQYF. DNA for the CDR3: TGTGCCAGCAGTTTTTCTGGGCGGGAGGGGTACGAGCAGTACTTC.

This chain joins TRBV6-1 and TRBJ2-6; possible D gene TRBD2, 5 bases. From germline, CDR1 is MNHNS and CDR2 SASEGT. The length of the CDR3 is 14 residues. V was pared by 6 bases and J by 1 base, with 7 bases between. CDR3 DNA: TGTGCCAGCAGAGCGGAATCTGGGGCCAACGTCCTGACTTTC. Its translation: CASRAESGANVLTF.

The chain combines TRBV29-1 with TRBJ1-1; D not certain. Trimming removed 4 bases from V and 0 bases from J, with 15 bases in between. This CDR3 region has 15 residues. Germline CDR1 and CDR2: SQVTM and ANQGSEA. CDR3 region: CSVAGGWAMNTEAFF. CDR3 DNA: TGCAGCGTTGCAGGAGGGTGGGCAATGAACACTGAAGCTTTCTTT.

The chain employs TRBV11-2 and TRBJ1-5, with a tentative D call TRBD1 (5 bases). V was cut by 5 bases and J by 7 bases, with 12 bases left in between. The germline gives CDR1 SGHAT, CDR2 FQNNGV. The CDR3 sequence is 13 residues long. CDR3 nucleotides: TGTGCCAGCAGCGGAAGGGGCGGCCAGCCCCAGCATTTT. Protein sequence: CASSGRGGQPQHF.

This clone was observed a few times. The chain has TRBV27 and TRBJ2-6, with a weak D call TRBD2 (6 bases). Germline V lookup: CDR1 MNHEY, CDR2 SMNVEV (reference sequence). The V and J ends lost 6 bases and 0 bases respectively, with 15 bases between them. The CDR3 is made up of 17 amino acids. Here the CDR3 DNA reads TGTGCCAGCAGGGACCCGGGACTCCGCTCTGGGGCCAACGTCCTGACTTTC. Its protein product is CASRDPGLRSGANVLTF.

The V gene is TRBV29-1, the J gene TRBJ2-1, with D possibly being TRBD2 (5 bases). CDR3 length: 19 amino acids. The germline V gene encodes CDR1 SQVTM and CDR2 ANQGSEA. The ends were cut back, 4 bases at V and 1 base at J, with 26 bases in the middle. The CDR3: CSVAGGPKTRPFSYNEQFF. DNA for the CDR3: TGCAGCGTTGCCGGAGGACCTAAGACCCGACCCTTTTCCTACAATGAGCAGTTCTTC.

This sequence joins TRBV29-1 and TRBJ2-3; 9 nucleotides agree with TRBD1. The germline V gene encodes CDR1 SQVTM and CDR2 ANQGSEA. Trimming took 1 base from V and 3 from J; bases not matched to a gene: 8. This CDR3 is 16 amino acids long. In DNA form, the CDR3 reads TGCAGCGTTGAAGGTTGGACAGGGGCGCAGACAGATACGCAGTATTTT. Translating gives CSVEGWTGAQTDTQYF.

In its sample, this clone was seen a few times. The DNA for the CDR3 is TGTGCCAGCAGCTTAGCAGGACAGCCCCAGCATTTT. Amino acid sequence: CASSLAGQPQHF. The chain recombines TRBV7-9 with TRBJ1-5; the D is unclear. Germline loops: CDR1 SEHNR, CDR2 FQNEAQ (reference sequence). CDR3 length equals 12 residues. V was trimmed by 0 bases and J by 7 bases, leaving 4 bases between them. Full variable domain (missing parts from reference TRBV7-9 and TRBJ1-5): DTGVSQNPRHKITKRGQNVTFRCDPISEHNRLYWYRQTLGQGPEFLTYFQNEAQLEKSRLLSDRFSAERPKGSFSTLEIQRTEQGDSAMYLCASSLAGQPQHFGDGTRLSIL.

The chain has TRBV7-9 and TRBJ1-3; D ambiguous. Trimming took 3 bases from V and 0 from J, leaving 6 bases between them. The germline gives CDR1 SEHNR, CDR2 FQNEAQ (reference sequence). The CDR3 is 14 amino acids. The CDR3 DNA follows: TGTGCCAGCAGCTTCGGTATCTCTGGAAACACCATATATTTT. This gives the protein CASSFGISGNTIYF.

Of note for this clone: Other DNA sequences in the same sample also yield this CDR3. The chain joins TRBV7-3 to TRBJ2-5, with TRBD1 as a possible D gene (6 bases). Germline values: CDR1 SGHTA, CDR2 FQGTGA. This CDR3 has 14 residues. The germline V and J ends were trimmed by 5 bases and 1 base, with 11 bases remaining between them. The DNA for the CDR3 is TGTGCCAGCAGCCCCACAGGGCTCCAAGAGACCCAGTACTTC. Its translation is CASSPTGLQETQYF.

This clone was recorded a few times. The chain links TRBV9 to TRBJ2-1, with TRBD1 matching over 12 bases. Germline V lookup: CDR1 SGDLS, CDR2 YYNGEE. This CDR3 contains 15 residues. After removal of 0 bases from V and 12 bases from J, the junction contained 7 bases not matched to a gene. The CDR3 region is CASSVEQGQGARQFF. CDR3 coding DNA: TGTGCCAGCAGCGTAGAGCAGGGACAGGGGGCTCGGCAGTTCTTC.

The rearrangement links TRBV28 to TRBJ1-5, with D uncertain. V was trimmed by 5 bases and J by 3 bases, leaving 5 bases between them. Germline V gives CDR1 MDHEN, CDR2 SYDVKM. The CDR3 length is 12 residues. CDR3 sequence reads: CASSGYNQPQHF. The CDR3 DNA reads TGTGCCAGCAGTGGATACAATCAGCCCCAGCATTTT.

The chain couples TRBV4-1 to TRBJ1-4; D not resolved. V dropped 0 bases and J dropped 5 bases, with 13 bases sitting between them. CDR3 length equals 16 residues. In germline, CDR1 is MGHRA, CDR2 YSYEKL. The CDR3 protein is CASSQDRGAPNEKLFF. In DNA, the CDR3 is TGCGCCAGCAGCCAAGATCGAGGCGCTCCAAATGAAAAACTGTTTTTT.

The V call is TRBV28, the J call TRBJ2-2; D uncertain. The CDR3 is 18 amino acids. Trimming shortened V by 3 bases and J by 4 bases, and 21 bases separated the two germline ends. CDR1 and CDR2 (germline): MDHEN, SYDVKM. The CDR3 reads CASSLEPRLSKPTGELFF. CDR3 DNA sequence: TGTGCCAGCAGTTTGGAGCCTCGGCTCTCGAAGCCCACCGGGGAGCTGTTTTTT. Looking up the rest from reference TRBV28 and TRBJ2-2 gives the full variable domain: DVKVTQSSRYLVKRTGEKVFLECVQDMDHENMFWYRQDPGLGLRLIYFSYDVKMKEKGDIPEGYSVSREKKERFSLILESASTNQTSMYLCASSLEPRLSKPTGELFFGEGSRLTVL.

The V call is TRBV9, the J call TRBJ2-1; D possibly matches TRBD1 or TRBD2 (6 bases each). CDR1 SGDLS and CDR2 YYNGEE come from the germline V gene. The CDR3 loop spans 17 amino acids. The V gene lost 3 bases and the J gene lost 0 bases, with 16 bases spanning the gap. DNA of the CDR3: TGTGCCAGCAGCGAGGGGGGACCCGTCCGCTCCTACAATGAGCAGTTCTTC. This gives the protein CASSEGGPVRSYNEQFF.

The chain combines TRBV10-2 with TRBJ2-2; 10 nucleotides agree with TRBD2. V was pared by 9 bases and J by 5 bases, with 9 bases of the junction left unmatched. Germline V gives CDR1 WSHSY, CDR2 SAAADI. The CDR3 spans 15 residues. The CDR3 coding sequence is TGCGCCAGTAAAGCGGGAGGGCCGGGTACCGGGGAGCTGTTTTTT. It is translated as CASKAGGPGTGELFF.

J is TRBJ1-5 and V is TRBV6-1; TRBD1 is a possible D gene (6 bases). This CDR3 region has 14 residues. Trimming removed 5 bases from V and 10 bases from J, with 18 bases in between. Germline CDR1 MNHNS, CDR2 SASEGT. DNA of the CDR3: TGTGCCAGCAGTCCTAGGGGGGTGCGTATACCCCAGCATTTT. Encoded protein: CASSPRGVRIPQHF.